This T cell receptor (beta chain) was found in a study of a mutant IDH1 vaccine in newly diagnosed glioma. The overall study: Sex among treated patients split roughly 62% male, roughly 38% female; mean age was roughly 40 years. Those enrolled had earlier been treated with radiotherapy, temozolomide, or both, mostly both.

The V end lost 1 base, the J end lost 6 bases, and 15 bases lay between the germline ends. Germline CDR1 reads MGHRA; CDR2 reads YSYEKL. The CDR3 extends over 15 amino acids. The time point: week 23, last vaccination. With topical imiquimod, each dose of the vaccine consisted of 300 ug of mutant IDH1 20-mer peptide. Each of the donors came in with new WHO grade 3 or 4 astrocytomas that were IDH1-mutant and ATRX-lost. Comment on this clone: The antigen is unknown.

Produced via immunoSEQ multiplex PCR; TCRdb's table is partial and in-frame only. The sample holds under 50,000 clones, under 95% seen once. Sequences were derived from PBMCs, sampled from a glioma patient whose treatment included an IDH1 peptide vaccine. The source of this sequence is a man aged 50 or older with glioma. The V and J genes are TRBV4-1 and TRBJ1-2; TRBD1 is a possible D gene (5 bases). The CDR3 coding sequence is TGCGCCAGCAGCCAAGGCTCCCCAGGGATCGATGGCTACACCTTC. Translating gives CASSQGSPGIDGYTF.